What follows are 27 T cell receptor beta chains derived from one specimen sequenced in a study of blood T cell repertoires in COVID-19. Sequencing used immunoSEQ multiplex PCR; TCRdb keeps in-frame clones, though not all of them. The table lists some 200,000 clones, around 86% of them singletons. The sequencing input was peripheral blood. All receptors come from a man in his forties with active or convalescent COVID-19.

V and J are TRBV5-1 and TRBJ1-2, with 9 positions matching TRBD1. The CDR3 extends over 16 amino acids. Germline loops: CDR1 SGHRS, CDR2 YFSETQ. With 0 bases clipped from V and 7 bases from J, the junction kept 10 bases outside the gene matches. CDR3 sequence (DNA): TGCGCCAGCAGCTTGGTTCCACCGGGACAGGGCTCTGGCTACACCTTC. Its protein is CASSLVPPGQGSGYTF.

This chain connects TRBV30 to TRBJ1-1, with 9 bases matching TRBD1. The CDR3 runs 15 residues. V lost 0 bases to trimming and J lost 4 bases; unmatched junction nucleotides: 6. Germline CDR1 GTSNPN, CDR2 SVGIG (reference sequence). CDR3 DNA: TGTGCCTGGAGTGTAGCGACAGGGGGGATCACTGAAGCTTTCTTT. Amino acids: CAWSVATGGITEAFF.

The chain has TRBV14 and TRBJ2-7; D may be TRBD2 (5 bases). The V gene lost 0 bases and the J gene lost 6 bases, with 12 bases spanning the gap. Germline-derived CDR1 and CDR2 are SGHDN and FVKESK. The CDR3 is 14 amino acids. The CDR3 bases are TGTGCCAGCAGCCAAGATCGGCTAGCTAGCGAGCAGTACTTC. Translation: CASSQDRLASEQYF.

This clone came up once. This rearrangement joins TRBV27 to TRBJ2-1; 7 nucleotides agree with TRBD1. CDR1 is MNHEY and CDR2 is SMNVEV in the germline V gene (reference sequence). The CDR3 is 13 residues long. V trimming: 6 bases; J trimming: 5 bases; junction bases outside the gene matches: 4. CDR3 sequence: CASRRQGDNEQFF. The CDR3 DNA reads TGTGCCAGCAGGAGACAGGGTGACAATGAGCAGTTCTTC.

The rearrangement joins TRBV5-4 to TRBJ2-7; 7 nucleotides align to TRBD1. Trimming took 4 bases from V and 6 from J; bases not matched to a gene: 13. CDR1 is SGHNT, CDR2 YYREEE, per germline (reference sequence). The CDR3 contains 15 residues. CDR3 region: CASSTPNDRDGEQYF. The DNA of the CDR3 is TGTGCCAGCAGCACGCCAAATGACAGGGACGGCGAGCAGTACTTC.

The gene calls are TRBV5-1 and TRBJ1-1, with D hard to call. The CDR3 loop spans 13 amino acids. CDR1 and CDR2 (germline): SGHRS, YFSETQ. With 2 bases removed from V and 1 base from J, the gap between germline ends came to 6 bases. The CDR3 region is CASSFIQNTEAFF. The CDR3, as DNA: TGCGCCAGCAGCTTTATACAGAACACTGAAGCTTTCTTT.

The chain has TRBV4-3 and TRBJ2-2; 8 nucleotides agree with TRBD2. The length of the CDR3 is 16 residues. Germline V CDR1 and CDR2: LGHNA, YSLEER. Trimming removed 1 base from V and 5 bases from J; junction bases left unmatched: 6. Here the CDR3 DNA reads TGCGCCAGCAGCCAAGGTCAGGGACTAGGGACCGGGGAGCTGTTTTTT. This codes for CASSQGQGLGTGELFF.

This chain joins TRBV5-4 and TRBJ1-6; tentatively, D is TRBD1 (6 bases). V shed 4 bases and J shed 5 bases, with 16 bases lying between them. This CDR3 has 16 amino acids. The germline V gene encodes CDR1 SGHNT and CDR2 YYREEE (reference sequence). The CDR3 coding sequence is TGTGCCAGCAGCCTCCTCCGGGACACAGATAATTCACCCCTCCACTTT. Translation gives CASSLLRDTDNSPLHF.

CDR3 amino acids: CASSLRDRDETQYF. CDR3 coding DNA: TGTGCCAGCAGCCTCCGGGACAGGGATGAGACCCAGTACTTC. The rearrangement links TRBV9 to TRBJ2-5, with 9 bases aligning to TRBD1. Germline CDR1 SGDLS, CDR2 YYNGEE. J was trimmed by 5 bases and V by 4 bases; bases with no gene match: 6. The CDR3 loop spans 14 amino acids.

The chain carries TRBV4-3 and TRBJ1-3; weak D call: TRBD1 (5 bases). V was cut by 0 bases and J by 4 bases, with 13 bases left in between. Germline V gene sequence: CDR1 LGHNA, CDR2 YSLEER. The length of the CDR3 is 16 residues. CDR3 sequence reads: CASSQDSTARGNTIYF. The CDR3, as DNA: TGCGCCAGCAGCCAAGATTCGACAGCAAGGGGAAACACCATATATTTT.

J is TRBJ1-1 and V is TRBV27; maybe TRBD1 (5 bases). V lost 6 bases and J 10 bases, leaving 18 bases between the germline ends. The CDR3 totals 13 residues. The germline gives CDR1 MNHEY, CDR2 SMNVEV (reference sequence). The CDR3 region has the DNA TGTGCCAGCAGCCTTGTTGGGGCACAGCGAGCTTTCTTT. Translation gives CASSLVGAQRAFF.

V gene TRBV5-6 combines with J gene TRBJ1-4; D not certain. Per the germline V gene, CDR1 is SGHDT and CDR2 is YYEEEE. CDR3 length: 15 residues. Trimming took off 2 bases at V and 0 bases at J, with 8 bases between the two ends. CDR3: CASSFTGATNEKLFF. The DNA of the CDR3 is TGTGCCAGCAGCTTCACGGGTGCAACTAATGAAAAACTGTTTTTT.

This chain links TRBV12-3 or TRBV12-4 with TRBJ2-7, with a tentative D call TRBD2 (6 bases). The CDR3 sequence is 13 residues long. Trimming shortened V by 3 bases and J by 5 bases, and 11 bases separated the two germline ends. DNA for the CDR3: TGTGCCAGCAGTTTCGTTGCGGGGAACGAGCAGTACTTC. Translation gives CASSFVAGNEQYF.

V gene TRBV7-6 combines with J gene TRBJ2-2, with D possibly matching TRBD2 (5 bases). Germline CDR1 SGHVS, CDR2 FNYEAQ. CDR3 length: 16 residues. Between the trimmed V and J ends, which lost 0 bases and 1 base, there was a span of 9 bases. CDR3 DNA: TGTGCCAGCAGCTTAGCGGCGGCGGGGAACACCGGGGAGCTGTTTTTT. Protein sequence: CASSLAAAGNTGELFF.

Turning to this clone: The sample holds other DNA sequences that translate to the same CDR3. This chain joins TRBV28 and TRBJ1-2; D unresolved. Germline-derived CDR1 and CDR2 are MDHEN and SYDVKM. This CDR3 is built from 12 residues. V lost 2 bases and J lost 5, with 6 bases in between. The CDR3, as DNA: TGTGCCAGCAGTTTAGCGGGGTATGGCTACACCTTC. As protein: CASSLAGYGYTF.

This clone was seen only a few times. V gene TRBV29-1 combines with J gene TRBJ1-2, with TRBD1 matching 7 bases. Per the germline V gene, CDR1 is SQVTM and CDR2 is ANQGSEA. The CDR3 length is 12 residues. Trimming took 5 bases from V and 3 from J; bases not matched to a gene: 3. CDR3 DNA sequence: TGCAGCGTTTCCACAGGGGACTATGGCTACACCTTC. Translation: CSVSTGDYGYTF.

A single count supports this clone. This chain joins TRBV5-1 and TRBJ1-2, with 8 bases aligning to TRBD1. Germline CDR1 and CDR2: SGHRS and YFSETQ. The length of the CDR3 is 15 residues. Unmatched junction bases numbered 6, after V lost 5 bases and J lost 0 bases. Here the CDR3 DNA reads TGCGCCAGCAGACCCGGGACAGGCCCTAACTATGGCTACACCTTC. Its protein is CASRPGTGPNYGYTF.

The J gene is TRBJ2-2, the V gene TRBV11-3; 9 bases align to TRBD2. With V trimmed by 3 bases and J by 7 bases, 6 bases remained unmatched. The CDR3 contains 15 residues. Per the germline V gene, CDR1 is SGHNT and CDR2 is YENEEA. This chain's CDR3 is CASSFAGGADGELFF. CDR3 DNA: TGTGCCAGCAGCTTCGCGGGGGGGGCGGACGGGGAGCTGTTTTTT.

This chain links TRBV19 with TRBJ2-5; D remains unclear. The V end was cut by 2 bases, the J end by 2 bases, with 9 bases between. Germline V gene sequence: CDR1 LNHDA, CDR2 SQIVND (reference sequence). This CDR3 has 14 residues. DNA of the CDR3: TGTGCCAGTAGTATATCGCGCGGACAAGAGACCCAGTACTTC. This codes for CASSISRGQETQYF.

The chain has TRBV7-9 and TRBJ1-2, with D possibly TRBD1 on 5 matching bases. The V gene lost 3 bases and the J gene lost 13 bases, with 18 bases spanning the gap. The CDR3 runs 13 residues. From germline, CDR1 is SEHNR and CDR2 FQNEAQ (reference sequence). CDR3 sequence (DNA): TGTGCCAGCAGCTTCGGGGACGGACTGGAGGGCACCTTC. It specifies CASSFGDGLEGTF.

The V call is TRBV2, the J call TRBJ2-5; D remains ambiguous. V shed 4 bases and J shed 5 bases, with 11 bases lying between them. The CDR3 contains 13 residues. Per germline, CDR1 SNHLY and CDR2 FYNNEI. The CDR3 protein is CASSVDSWETQYF. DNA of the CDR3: TGTGCCAGCAGTGTTGACTCCTGGGAGACCCAGTACTTC.

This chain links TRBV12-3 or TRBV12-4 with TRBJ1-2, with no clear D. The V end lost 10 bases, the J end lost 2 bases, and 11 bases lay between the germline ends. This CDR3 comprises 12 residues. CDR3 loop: CATAEGNYGYTF. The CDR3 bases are TGTGCCACGGCGGAGGGAAACTATGGCTACACCTTC.

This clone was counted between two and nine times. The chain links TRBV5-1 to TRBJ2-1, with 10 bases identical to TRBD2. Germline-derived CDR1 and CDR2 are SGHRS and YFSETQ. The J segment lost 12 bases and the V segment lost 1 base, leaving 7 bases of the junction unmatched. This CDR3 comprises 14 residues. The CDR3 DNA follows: TGCGCCAGCAGCTTGAGCGGGGGGGCCGGTGTGCAGTTCTTC. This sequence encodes CASSLSGGAGVQFF. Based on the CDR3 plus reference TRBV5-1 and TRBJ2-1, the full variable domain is KAGVTQTPRYLIKTRGQQVTLSCSPISGHRSVSWYQQTPGQGLQFLFEYFSETQRNKGNFPGRFSGRQFSNSRSEMNVSTLELGDSALYLCASSLSGGAGVQFFGPGTRLTVL.

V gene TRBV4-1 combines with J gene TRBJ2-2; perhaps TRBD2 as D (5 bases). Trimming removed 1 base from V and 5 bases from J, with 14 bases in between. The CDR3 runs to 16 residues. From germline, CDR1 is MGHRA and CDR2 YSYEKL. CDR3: CASSQGPGLGTGELFF. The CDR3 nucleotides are TGCGCCAGCAGCCAAGGGCCGGGGTTGGGAACCGGGGAGCTGTTTTTT.

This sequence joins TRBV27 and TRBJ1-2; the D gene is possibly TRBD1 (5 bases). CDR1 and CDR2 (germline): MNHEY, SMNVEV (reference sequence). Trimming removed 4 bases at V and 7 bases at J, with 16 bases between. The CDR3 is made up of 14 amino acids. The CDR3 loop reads CASSSLTGLVGYTF. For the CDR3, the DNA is TGTGCCAGCAGTTCCCTTACAGGTCTCGTTGGCTACACCTTC.

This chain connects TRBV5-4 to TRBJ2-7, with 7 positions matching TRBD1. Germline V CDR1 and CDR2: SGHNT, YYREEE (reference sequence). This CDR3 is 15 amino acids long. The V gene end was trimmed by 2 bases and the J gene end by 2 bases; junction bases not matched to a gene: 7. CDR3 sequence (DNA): TGTGCCAGCAGCTTAACCGGGACAGCACCCTACGAGCAGTACTTC. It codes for CASSLTGTAPYEQYF.

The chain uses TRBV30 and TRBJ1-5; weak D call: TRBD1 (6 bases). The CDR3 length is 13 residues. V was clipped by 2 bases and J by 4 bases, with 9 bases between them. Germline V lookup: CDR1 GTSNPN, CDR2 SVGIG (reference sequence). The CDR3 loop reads CAWSITGNQPQHF. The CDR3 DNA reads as TGTGCCTGGAGTATTACAGGGAATCAGCCCCAGCATTTT.